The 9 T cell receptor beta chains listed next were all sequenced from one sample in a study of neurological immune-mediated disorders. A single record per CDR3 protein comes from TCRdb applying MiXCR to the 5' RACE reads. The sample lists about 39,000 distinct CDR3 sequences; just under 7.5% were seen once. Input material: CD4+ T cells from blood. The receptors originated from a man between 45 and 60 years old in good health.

The CDR3 bases are TGCGCCAGCAGACTCGAAAATCCAGATACGCAGTATTTT. Residues: CASRLENPDTQYF. The gene calls are TRBV5-1 and TRBJ2-3, with D unresolved. Germline assignment: CDR1 SGHRS and CDR2 YFSETQ. The CDR3 has 13 amino acids. Trimming removed 5 bases at V and 4 bases at J, with 11 bases between.

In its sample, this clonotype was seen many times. CDR3 in amino acids: CASSPGQLISGANVLTF. CDR3 DNA: TGTGCCAGCAGTCCGGGACAGCTGATTTCTGGGGCCAACGTCCTGACTTTC. This chain uses TRBV12-3 or TRBV12-4 with TRBJ2-6, with 7 bases fitting TRBD1. The length of the CDR3 is 17 residues. The V gene end was trimmed by 5 bases and the J gene end by 1 base; junction bases not matched to a gene: 8.

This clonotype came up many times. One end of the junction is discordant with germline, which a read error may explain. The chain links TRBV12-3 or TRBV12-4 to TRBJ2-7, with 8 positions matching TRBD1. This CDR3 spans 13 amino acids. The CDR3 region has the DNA TGTGCCAGCAGGACCGCCGGACAGGGCCTAGCGCACTTC. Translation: CASRTAGQGLAHF.

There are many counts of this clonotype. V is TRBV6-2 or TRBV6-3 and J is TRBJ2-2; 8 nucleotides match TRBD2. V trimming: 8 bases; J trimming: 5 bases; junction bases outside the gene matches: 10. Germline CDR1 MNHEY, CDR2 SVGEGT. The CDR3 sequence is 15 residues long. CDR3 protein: CASSRTSRVTGELFF. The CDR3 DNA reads TGTGCCAGCTCAAGGACTAGCAGAGTTACCGGGGAGCTGTTTTTT.

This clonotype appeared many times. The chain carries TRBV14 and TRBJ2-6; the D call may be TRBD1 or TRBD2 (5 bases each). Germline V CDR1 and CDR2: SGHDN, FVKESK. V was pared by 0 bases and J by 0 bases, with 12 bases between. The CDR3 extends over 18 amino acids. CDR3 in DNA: TGTGCCAGCAGCCAAGATCAAGGGACCTTCTCTGGGGCCAACGTCCTGACTTTC. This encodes CASSQDQGTFSGANVLTF.

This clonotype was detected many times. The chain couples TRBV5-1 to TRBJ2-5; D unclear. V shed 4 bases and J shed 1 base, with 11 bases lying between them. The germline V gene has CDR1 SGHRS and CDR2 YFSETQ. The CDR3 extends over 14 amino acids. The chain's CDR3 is CASSRAVPQETQYF. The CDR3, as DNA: TGCGCCAGCAGCAGGGCTGTCCCCCAAGAGACCCAGTACTTC.

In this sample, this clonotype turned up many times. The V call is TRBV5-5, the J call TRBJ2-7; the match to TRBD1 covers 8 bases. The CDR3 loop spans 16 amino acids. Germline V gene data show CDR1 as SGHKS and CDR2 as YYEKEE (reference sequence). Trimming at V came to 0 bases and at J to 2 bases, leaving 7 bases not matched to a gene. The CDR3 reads CASSLVGTGHTYEQYF. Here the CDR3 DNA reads TGTGCCAGCAGCTTGGTCGGGACAGGCCATACCTACGAGCAGTACTTC.

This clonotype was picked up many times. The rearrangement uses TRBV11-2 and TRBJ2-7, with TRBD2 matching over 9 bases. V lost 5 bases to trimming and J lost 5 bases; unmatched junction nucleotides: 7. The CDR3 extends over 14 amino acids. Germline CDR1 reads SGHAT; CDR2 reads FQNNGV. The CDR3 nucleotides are TGTGCCAGCAGCCCTTTAGCGGGAGTACACGAGCAGTACTTC. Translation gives CASSPLAGVHEQYF.

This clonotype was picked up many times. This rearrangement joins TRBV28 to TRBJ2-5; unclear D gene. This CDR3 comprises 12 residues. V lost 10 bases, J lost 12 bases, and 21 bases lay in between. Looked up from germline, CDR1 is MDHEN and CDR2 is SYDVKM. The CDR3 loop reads CAIHLESELKYF. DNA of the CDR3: TGTGCCATTCACCTTGAGTCCGAGCTAAAGTACTTC.